What follows are 17 T cell receptor beta chains derived from one specimen sequenced in a study of OX40 agonist ivuxolimab in advanced cancers. Only in-frame clones appear in the TCRdb table, and some are missing; sequencing was by immunoSEQ multiplex PCR. The sample carries tens of thousands of clones, over 80% recorded once. The sequenced sample was CD4+ or CD8+ T cells sorted from blood, obtained in a trial of the OX40 agonist ivuxolimab. The receptors shown here come from an adult with an advanced solid tumor such as melanoma, head and neck, liver or kidney cancer.

The chain combines TRBV7-2 with TRBJ1-5; the D is unclear. This CDR3 has 15 residues. With 0 bases removed from V and 3 bases from J, the gap between germline ends came to 9 bases. Germline CDR1 and CDR2: SGHTA and FQGNSA. The CDR3 spells CASSLADGINQPQHF. The CDR3 DNA sequence: TGTGCCAGCAGCTTAGCAGACGGCATCAATCAGCCCCAGCATTTT.

The V call is TRBV7-9, the J call TRBJ2-7, with D perhaps assigned TRBD1 or TRBD2 (5 bases each). This CDR3 contains 14 residues. Trimming took off 5 bases at V and 2 bases at J, with 13 bases between the two ends. Germline V gives CDR1 SEHNR, CDR2 FQNEAQ (reference sequence). CDR3 loop: CASSTRDQTYEQYF. The CDR3 DNA reads as TGTGCCAGCAGCACCCGGGACCAAACCTACGAGCAGTACTTC.

V gene TRBV27 combines with J gene TRBJ2-3; D is undetermined. V dropped 3 bases and J dropped 6 bases, with 10 bases sitting between them. The CDR3 extends over 13 amino acids. Germline V lookup: CDR1 MNHEY, CDR2 SMNVEV (reference sequence). Written as DNA, the CDR3 is TGTGCCAGCAGTTTCGGCCAGGCGGATACGCAGTATTTT. Translating it yields CASSFGQADTQYF.

The V and J genes are TRBV7-2 and TRBJ2-7; D not resolved. This CDR3 is built from 14 residues. From germline, CDR1 is SGHTA and CDR2 FQGNSA. Trimming left V 1 base short and J 3 bases short, with 10 bases between. The CDR3 DNA reads as TGTGCCAGCAGCTTAGTAGAGATGGGCTACGAGCAGTACTTC. Its protein product is CASSLVEMGYEQYF.

Only one count was recorded for this clone. The genes are TRBV7-9 and TRBJ2-7, with unresolved D. The CDR3 has 15 residues. Looked up from germline, CDR1 is SEHNR and CDR2 is FQNEAQ (reference sequence). The germline V and J ends were trimmed by 1 base and 0 bases, with 10 bases remaining between them. The CDR3 DNA follows: TGTGCCAGCAGCTTAGTAGGTCTGTACTCCTACGAGCAGTACTTC. Translation: CASSLVGLYSYEQYF.

This chain links TRBV7-2 with TRBJ1-2, with D possibly TRBD1 on 5 matching bases. The CDR3 contains 16 residues. Germline CDR1 SGHTA, CDR2 FQGNSA. Deletions cut 3 bases from V and 1 base from J, with 15 bases between. CDR3 bases: TGTGCCAGCAGCTTCCACCCGGGACGGCGTAACTATGGCTACACCTTC. Protein product: CASSFHPGRRNYGYTF.

The chain recombines TRBV6-1 with TRBJ1-6; possible D gene TRBD1, 5 bases. The V end lost 5 bases, the J end lost 10 bases, and 12 bases lay between the germline ends. The germline gives CDR1 MNHNS, CDR2 SASEGT. CDR3 length: 13 residues. Written as DNA, the CDR3 is TGTGCCAGCAGTATGTGGGGGTCATCACCCCTCCACTTT. Amino acid sequence: CASSMWGSSPLHF.

This chain uses TRBV13 with TRBJ2-3; TRBD2 is a possible D gene (6 bases). Trimming left V 5 bases short and J 5 bases short, with 17 bases between. The CDR3 totals 15 residues. Germline CDR1 and CDR2: PRHDT and FYEKMQ (reference sequence). The CDR3 region is CASSPRGRRGDTQYF. The CDR3 DNA sequence: TGTGCCAGCAGCCCTCGGGGCCGGAGGGGAGATACGCAGTATTTT.

The chain combines TRBV2 with TRBJ2-7; 7 bases are shared with TRBD1. In germline, CDR1 is SNHLY, CDR2 FYNNEI. J gave up 6 bases and V 6 bases, and 5 bases lay outside the gene matches. The CDR3 has 12 amino acids. The CDR3 DNA is TGTGCCAGCAGACAGGGGTTTGGCGAGCAGTACTTC. Translated: CASRQGFGEQYF.

The chain combines TRBV5-1 with TRBJ1-2, with TRBD1 matching 7 bases. The CDR3 is 15 residues long. With V trimmed by 4 bases and J by 6 bases, 12 bases remained unmatched. Germline V gene lookup returns CDR1 SGHRS and CDR2 YFSETQ. The CDR3 nucleotides are TGCGCCAGCAGCGGAACCGGGCCCCAGGGGGATGGCTACACCTTC. Protein sequence: CASSGTGPQGDGYTF.

The J gene is TRBJ2-1, the V gene TRBV7-9; the D gene is possibly TRBD2 (5 bases). Germline values: CDR1 SEHNR, CDR2 FQNEAQ (reference sequence). V gave up 2 bases and J gave up 7 bases, with 15 bases separating them. The CDR3 extends over 15 amino acids. CDR3 sequence: CASSLPGPGWNEQFF. CDR3 sequence (DNA): TGTGCCAGCAGCTTACCCGGACCGGGGTGGAATGAGCAGTTCTTC.

The chain links TRBV2 to TRBJ1-1; the D gene is possibly TRBD1 (5 bases). The ends were cut back, 6 bases at V and 4 bases at J, with 12 bases in the middle. The CDR3 length is 13 residues. In germline, CDR1 is SNHLY, CDR2 FYNNEI. The CDR3 coding sequence is TGTGCCAGCAGACCTGGGGGAAGCACTGAAGCTTTCTTT. Protein: CASRPGGSTEAFF. The variable domain in full, completed from reference TRBV2 and TRBJ1-1, reads EPEVTQTPSHQVTQMGQEVILRCVPISNHLYFYWYRQILGQKVEFLVSFYNNEISEKSEIFDDQFSVERPDGSNFTLKIRSTKLEDSAMYFCASRPGGSTEAFFGQGTRLTVV.

This chain connects TRBV7-7 to TRBJ2-5, with 12 bases lining up with TRBD1. This CDR3 spans 18 amino acids. Trimming cost V 5 bases and J 3 bases; bases outside gene matches: 13. From germline, CDR1 is SSHAT and CDR2 FNYEAQ (reference sequence). For the CDR3, the DNA is TGTGCCAGCAGCCCCGGGACAGGGGGCTTAATAGAGAAAGAGACCCAGTACTTC. This encodes CASSPGTGGLIEKETQYF. Variable domain in full (rest from reference TRBV7-7 and TRBJ2-5): GAGVSQSPRYKVTKRGQDVTLRCDPISSHATLYWYQQALGQGPEFLTYFNYEAQPDKSGLPSDRFSAERPEGSISTLTIQRTEQRDSAMYRCASSPGTGGLIEKETQYFGPGTRLLVL.

The chain uses TRBV9 and TRBJ2-7, with 8 bases lining up with TRBD2. Per the germline V gene, CDR1 is SGDLS and CDR2 is YYNGEE. Losses at the gene ends were 4 bases for V and 5 bases for J; bases not matched to a gene: 8. The CDR3 consists of 14 residues. The CDR3 loop reads CASSPGAGEDEQYF. In DNA, the CDR3 is TGTGCCAGCAGCCCGGGAGCGGGGGAGGACGAGCAGTACTTC.

V and J are TRBV27 and TRBJ2-3; tentatively, D is TRBD1 (5 bases). CDR1 and CDR2 (germline): MNHEY, SMNVEV (reference sequence). The CDR3 runs to 15 residues. V lost 0 bases, J lost 6 bases, and 13 bases lay in between. This chain's CDR3 is CASSLSSPAGDTQYF. The CDR3 DNA is TGTGCCAGCAGTTTATCGAGCCCGGCAGGGGATACGCAGTATTTT.

The genes are TRBV4-1 and TRBJ1-1, with 7 bases aligning to TRBD1. Germline loops: CDR1 MGHRA, CDR2 YSYEKL. There are 17 residues in the CDR3. V shed 3 bases, J shed 0 bases, and the junction held 10 bases outside the gene matches. CDR3 protein: CASSHSPGQLMNTEAFF. CDR3 coding DNA: TGCGCCAGCAGCCATTCCCCGGGACAGCTTATGAACACTGAAGCTTTCTTT.

The rearrangement joins TRBV29-1 to TRBJ2-3; D could derive from TRBD1 or TRBD2 (5 bases each). The CDR3 loop spans 14 amino acids. The germline V gene has CDR1 SQVTM and CDR2 ANQGSEA. V was pared by 6 bases and J by 0 bases, with 13 bases between. CDR3 bases: TGCAGCGTCCAAAGGTGGGGGAGCACAGATACGCAGTATTTT. Its translation is CSVQRWGSTDTQYF.